These 2 T cell receptor beta chains were sequenced from one sample in a study of PD-1 blockade in classical Hodgkin lymphoma. Sample time point: cycle 4 day 1 (C4D1), after around six weeks of nivolumab. Every patient had relapsed following autologous stem cell transplantation, and cohorts differed in brentuximab vedotin exposure. Only in-frame clones appear in the TCRdb table, and some are missing; sequencing was by immunoSEQ multiplex PCR. The sample records roughly 64,000 clones, roughly nine tenths being singletons. Sequencing used peripheral blood mononuclear cells (PBMCs), obtained before the fourth cycle of nivolumab. These receptors originate from a human donor with classical Hodgkin lymphoma.

This clone showed up just once. The rearrangement uses TRBV7-2 and TRBJ2-7; D gene unclear. Germline V gene lookup returns CDR1 SGHTA and CDR2 FQGNSA. The CDR3 extends over 13 amino acids. The V gene lost 3 bases and the J gene lost 1 base, with 7 bases spanning the gap. The CDR3 DNA reads TGTGCCAGCAGCTTCTCCACTTCCTACGAGCAGTACTTC. Residues: CASSFSTSYEQYF.

The CDR3 here is CASSQEAGGGTDTQYF. CDR3 bases: TGTGCCAGCAGCCAAGAAGCGGGAGGAGGCACAGATACGCAGTATTTT. The rearrangement uses TRBV14 and TRBJ2-3; 9 bases are shared with TRBD2. J gave up 1 base and V 0 bases, and 2 bases lay outside the gene matches. CDR3 size: 16 residues. Germline CDR1 SGHDN, CDR2 FVKESK.